In its sample, the clone carrying this TCR beta chain was seen many times. No antigen is known for it. The CDR3 runs to 18 residues. Germline assignment: CDR1 MDHEN and CDR2 SYDVKM. Deletions cut 1 base from V and 3 bases from J, with 19 bases between. The data stem from a study of T cells in Graves' hyperthyroidism and ophthalmopathy. Findings of the study overall: Most clonotypes expanded in thyroid above 0.001 were likewise present in blood.

Patients affected by ophthalmopathy presented a Clinical Activity Score of at least 3, a NOSPECS grade of at least 4, and disease duration below 3 months. Uncontrolled infection, other autoimmune disease, pregnancy or lactation barred patients from enrollment. RNA transcripts were the template for amplifying TCR beta CDR3 regions. The HTBI set primed first-round TCR CDR3 RT-PCR. TCRdb analysed the multiplex PCR reads with MiXCR anew, one entry per CDR3 protein. The repertoire holds 450,000 to 650,000 distinct CDR3 sequences, with 11% to 15% as singletons. The source material was blood. The source of this sequence is a woman aged 18-29 years with Graves' ophthalmopathy. The chain combines TRBV28 with TRBJ1-5; D is uncertain. The CDR3 loop reads CASSLSFSATRANQPQHF. CDR3 in DNA: TGTGCCAGCAGTTTATCCTTTAGTGCGACCCGTGCCAATCAGCCCCAGCATTTT.